This T cell receptor beta chain was retrieved from a study of OX40 agonist ivuxolimab in advanced cancers. On cycle 4 day 1 and cycle 7 day 1, as well as at baseline, blood was sampled. Only in-frame clones appear in the TCRdb table, and some are missing; sequencing was by immunoSEQ multiplex PCR. In the table there are about 52,000 clones, approximately 92% of which are singletons. Germline values: CDR1 LGHNA, CDR2 YSLEER. The CDR3 is made up of 14 amino acids. V was clipped by 4 bases and J by 7 bases, with 13 bases between them. Study-wide results and limits: The study observed clonal expansion of CD4+ and CD8+ blood T cells by week 6 at 0.1 to 3.0 mg/kg. Low normalized clonal expansion also occurred in some nonresponding patients. CD8+ T cells averaged more expanded clones than CD4+.

With regard to this clone: The antigen is undetermined.

The rearrangement joins TRBV4-3 to TRBJ1-4; no firm D call. The sequenced sample was CD4+ or CD8+ T cells sorted from blood, obtained in a trial of the OX40 agonist ivuxolimab. This sequence was found in an adult with an advanced solid tumor such as melanoma, head and neck, liver or kidney cancer. This CDR3 is CASSRRAKLEKLFF. CDR3 sequence (DNA): TGCGCCAGCAGCCGCCGGGCTAAACTTGAAAAACTGTTTTTT.